The present TCR beta chain was sequenced within a study of T cells after yellow fever vaccination. Study in general: Researchers used SMART-Seq v4 Ultra Low Input to prepare fractions that had low cell numbers.

V trimming: 3 bases; J trimming: 3 bases; junction bases outside the gene matches: 7. Germline V lookup: CDR1 SGHAT, CDR2 FQNNGV. The CDR3 is 15 amino acids. MiXCR was run by TCRdb on the 5' RACE reads, yielding one entry per CDR3 protein. Among 240,000 or so distinct CDR3 sequences listed, less than 9% were seen once. This clonotype came up a few times. Material: CD4+ T cells sorted from PBMCs, obtained 15 days after the yellow fever booster vaccination. The chain couples TRBV11-2 to TRBJ2-7, with 8 bases lining up with TRBD1. This TCR came from a man aged 25-40 years who received the YFV17D yellow fever vaccine. DNA for the CDR3: TGTGCCAGCAGCTTTTTAGGACAGGGATACTACGAGCAGTACTTC. Its protein product is CASSFLGQGYYEQYF.